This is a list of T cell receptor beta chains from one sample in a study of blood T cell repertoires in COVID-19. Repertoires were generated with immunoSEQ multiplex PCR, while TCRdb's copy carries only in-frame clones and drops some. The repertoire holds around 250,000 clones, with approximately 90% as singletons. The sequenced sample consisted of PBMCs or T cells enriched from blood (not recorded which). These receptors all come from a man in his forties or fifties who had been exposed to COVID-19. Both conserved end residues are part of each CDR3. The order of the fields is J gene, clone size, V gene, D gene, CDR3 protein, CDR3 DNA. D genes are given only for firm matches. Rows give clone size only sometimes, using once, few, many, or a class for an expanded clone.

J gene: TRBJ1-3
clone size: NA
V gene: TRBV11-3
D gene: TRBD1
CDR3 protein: CASSSTGQGSGNTIYF
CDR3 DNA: TGTGCCAGCAGCTCCACGGGACAGGGCTCTGGAAACACCATATATTTT

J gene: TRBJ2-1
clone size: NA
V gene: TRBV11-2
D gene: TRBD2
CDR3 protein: CASSPTSGPSYNEQFF
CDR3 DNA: TGTGCCAGCAGCCCTACTAGCGGACCCTCCTACAATGAGCAGTTCTTC

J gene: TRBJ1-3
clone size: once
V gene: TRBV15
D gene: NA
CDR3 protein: CATSRAYAALNTIYF
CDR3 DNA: TGTGCCACCAGCAGAGCGTATGCGGCCCTAAACACCATATATTTT

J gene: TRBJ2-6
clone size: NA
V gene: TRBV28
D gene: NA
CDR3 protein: CASRSSRGAGANVLTF
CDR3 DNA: TGTGCCAGCAGGAGTTCCAGGGGCGCTGGGGCCAACGTCCTGACTTTC

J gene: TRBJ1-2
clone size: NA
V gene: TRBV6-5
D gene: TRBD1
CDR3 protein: CASSYSPDRGYGYTF
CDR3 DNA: TGTGCCAGCAGTTACTCGCCCGACAGGGGTTACGGCTACACCTTC

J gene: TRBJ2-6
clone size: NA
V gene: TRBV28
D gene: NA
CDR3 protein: CASSLSAGVGGANVLTF
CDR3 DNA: TGTGCCAGCAGTTTATCTGCGGGCGTAGGGGGGGCCAACGTCCTGACTTTC

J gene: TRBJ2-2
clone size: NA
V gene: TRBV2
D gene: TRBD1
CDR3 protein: CASSVQGALWAGELFF
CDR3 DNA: TGTGCCAGCAGTGTACAGGGGGCTCTTTGGGCCGGGGAGCTGTTTTTT

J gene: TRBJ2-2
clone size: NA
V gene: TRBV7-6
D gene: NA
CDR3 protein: CASSLGQGIGELFF
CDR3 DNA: TGTGCCAGCAGCTTGGGGCAGGGGATCGGGGAGCTGTTTTTT

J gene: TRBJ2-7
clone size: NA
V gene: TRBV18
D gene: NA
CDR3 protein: CASSPLASIIPHEQYF
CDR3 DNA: TGTGCCAGCTCACCCCTGGCTAGTATTATCCCTCACGAGCAGTACTTC

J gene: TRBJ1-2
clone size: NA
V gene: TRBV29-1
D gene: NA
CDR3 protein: CSVGDTNYGYTF
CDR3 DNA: TGCAGCGTTGGAGACACTAACTATGGCTACACCTTC

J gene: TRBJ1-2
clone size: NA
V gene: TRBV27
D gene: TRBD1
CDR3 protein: CASSPGAQGTGYTF
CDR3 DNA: TGTGCCAGCAGTCCCGGGGCACAGGGGACTGGCTACACCTTC

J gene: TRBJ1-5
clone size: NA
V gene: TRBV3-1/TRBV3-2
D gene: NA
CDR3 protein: CASSLVPNQPQHF
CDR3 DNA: TGTGCCAGCAGCCTCGTCCCTAATCAGCCCCAGCATTTT

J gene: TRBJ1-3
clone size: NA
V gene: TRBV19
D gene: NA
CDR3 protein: CASSKRQASGNTIYF
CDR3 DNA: TGTGCCAGTAGTAAAAGACAGGCCTCTGGAAACACCATATATTTT

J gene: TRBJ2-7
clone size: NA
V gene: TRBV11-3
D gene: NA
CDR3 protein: CASSFESPYEQYF
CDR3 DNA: TGTGCCAGCAGCTTCGAGAGTCCCTACGAGCAGTACTTC

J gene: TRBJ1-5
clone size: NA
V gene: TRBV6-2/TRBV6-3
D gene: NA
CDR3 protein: CASSYSRNNQPQHF
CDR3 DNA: TGTGCCAGCAGTTACTCCAGAAACAATCAGCCCCAGCATTTT

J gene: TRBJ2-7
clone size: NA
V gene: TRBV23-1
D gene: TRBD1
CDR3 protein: CASTSPGRGQFEQYF
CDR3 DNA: TGCGCCAGCACTTCCCCAGGCAGGGGGCAATTCGAGCAGTACTTC

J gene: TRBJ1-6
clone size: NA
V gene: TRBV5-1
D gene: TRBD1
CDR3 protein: CASKPGTGENSPLHF
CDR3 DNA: TGCGCCAGCAAACCAGGGACAGGGGAAAATTCACCCCTCCACTTT

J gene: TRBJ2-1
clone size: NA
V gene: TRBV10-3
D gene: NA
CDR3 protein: CAISEFDPRDTPSNEQFF
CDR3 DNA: TGTGCCATCAGTGAGTTCGACCCCCGGGACACCCCGTCCAATGAGCAGTTCTTC

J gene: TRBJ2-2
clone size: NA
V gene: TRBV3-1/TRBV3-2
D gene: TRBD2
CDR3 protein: CASSQGGRGEWSLLTGELFF
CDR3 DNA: TGTGCCAGCAGCCAAGGAGGGAGGGGCGAGTGGTCTTTACTCACCGGGGAGCTGTTTTTT

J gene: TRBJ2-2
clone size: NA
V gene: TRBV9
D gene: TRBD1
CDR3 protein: CASSVALQGAGELFF
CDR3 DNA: TGTGCCAGCAGCGTAGCTCTACAGGGGGCCGGGGAGCTGTTTTTT

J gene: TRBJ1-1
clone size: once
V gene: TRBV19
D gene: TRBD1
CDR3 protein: CASSVSGTGGTEAFF
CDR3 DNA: TGTGCCAGTAGTGTCTCCGGGACAGGGGGTACTGAAGCTTTCTTT

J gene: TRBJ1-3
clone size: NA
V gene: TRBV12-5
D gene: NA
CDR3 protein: CASGSPVLSGNTIYF
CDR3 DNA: TGTGCTAGTGGTTCGCCGGTACTCTCTGGAAACACCATATATTTT

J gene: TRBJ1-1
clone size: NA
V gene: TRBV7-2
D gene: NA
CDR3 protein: CASSPRIYGQILNTEAFF
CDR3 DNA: TGTGCCAGCAGCCCTAGAATTTACGGACAGATCCTGAACACTGAAGCTTTCTTT

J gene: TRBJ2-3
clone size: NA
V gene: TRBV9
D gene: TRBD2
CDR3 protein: CASSVEVSGISTDTQYF
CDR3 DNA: TGTGCCAGCAGCGTAGAGGTTAGCGGGATAAGCACAGATACGCAGTATTTT

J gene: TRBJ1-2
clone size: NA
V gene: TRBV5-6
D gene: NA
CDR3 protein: CASSDMDYYGYTF
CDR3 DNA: TGTGCCAGCAGCGACATGGACTACTATGGCTACACCTTC

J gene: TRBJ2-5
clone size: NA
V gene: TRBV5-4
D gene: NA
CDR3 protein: CASSLTGETQYF
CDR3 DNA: TGTGCCAGCAGCTTGACGGGAGAGACCCAGTACTTC

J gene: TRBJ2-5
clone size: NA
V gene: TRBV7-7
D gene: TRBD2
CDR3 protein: CASSLGLAGGETQYF
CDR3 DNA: TGTGCTAGCAGCCTGGGACTAGCGGGCGGGGAGACCCAGTACTTC

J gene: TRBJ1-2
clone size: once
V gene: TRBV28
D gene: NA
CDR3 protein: CASSAYMRGYYGYTF
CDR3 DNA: TGTGCCAGCAGTGCCTATATGAGGGGGTACTATGGCTACACCTTC

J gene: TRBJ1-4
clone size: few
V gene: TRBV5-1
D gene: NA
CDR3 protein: CATRQEASNEKLFF
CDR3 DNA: TGCGCCACCCGTCAGGAGGCTTCTAATGAAAAACTGTTTTTT

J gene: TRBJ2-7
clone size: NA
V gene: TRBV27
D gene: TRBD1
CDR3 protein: CASSLLDRFYEQYF
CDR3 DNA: TGTGCCAGCAGTTTATTGGACAGGTTCTACGAGCAGTACTTC

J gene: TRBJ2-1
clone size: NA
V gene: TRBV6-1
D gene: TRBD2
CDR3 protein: CASSGAPSGTSGNNEQFF
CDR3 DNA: TGTGCCAGCAGTGGCGCGCCCTCCGGGACTAGCGGAAACAATGAGCAGTTCTTC

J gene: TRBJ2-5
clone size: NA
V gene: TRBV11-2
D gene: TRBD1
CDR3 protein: CASSLDAGQARTQYF
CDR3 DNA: TGTGCCAGCAGCTTAGATGCCGGACAGGCCCGAACCCAGTACTTC

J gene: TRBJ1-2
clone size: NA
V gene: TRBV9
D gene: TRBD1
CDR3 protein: CASSVGQGGLANYGYTF
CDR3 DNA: TGTGCCAGCAGCGTGGGACAGGGAGGTCTGGCTAACTATGGCTACACCTTC

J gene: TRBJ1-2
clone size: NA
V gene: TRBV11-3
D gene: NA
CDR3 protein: CASSFAGGPYGYTF
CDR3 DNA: TGTGCCAGCAGCTTCGCGGGGGGTCCCTATGGCTACACCTTC

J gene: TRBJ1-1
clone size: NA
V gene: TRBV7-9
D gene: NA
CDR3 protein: CASSLASAGNGEAFF
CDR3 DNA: TGTGCCAGCAGCTTAGCGTCCGCGGGGAACGGGGAAGCTTTCTTT

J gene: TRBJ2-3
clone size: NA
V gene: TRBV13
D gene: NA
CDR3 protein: CASSSPSGSTDTQYF
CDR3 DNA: TGTGCCAGCAGCTCACCCAGCGGGAGCACAGATACGCAGTATTTT

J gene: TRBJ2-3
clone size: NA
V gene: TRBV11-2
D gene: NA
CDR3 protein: CASRFASPTDTQYF
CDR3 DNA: TGTGCCAGCAGGTTTGCAAGCCCCACAGATACGCAGTATTTT

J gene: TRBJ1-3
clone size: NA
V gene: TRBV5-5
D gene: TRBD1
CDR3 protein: CASSDPGQGSGNTIYF
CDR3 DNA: TGTGCCAGCAGTGATCCGGGACAGGGATCGGGAAACACCATATATTTT

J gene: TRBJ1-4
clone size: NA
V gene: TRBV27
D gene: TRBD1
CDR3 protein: CASSIGGAGTNEKLFF
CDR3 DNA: TGTGCCAGCAGTATAGGGGGCGCGGGGACTAATGAAAAACTGTTTTTT

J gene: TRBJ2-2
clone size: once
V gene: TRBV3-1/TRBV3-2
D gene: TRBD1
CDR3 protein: CASSQWDSNTGELFF
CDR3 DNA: TGTGCCAGCAGTCAATGGGACAGCAACACCGGGGAGCTGTTTTTT

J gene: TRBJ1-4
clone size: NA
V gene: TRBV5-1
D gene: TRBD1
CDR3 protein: CASTRDRSNGKLFF
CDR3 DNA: TGCGCCAGCACCCGGGACAGGTCGAACGGAAAACTGTTTTTT